One and the same sample provided the 14 T cell receptor beta chains below, sequenced in a study of blood T cell repertoires in COVID-19. Produced via immunoSEQ multiplex PCR; TCRdb's table is partial and in-frame only. The sample records under 200,000 clones, 82% being singletons. Source material: peripheral blood. The receptor set was obtained from a woman aged 55-70 years with COVID-19, enrolled during active disease.

For the CDR3, the DNA is TGCGCCAGCAGCGGGACAGGGCTGAACACTGAAGCTTTCTTT. Protein sequence: CASSGTGLNTEAFF. J is TRBJ1-1 and V is TRBV5-1; 9 nucleotides match TRBD1. This CDR3 has 14 residues. V trimming: 4 bases; J trimming: 0 bases; junction bases outside the gene matches: 1. Germline V gives CDR1 SGHRS, CDR2 YFSETQ.

J is TRBJ2-7 and V is TRBV2, with a possible D match to TRBD2 (7 bases). Germline loops: CDR1 SNHLY, CDR2 FYNNEI. The length of the CDR3 is 13 residues. The germline V and J ends were trimmed by 7 bases and 6 bases, with 16 bases remaining between them. CDR3 sequence reads: CASNLQRDTEQYF. In DNA, the CDR3 is TGTGCCAGCAACCTCCAGCGGGACACCGAGCAGTACTTC.

This sequence joins TRBV19 and TRBJ2-1; TRBD2 aligns across 10 bases. CDR1 is LNHDA and CDR2 is SQIVND in the germline V gene (reference sequence). The CDR3 spans 17 residues. Losses at the gene ends were 3 bases for V and 3 bases for J; bases not matched to a gene: 8. The CDR3 nucleotides are TGTGCCAGTAGTATCGATTGGACTAGCGGTCTCTACAATGAGCAGTTCTTC. This translates into CASSIDWTSGLYNEQFF.

In DNA, the CDR3 is TGTGCCAGCAGCTACAGCGTCCTCACTAGCGGGGCAGCCTACGAGCAGTACTTC. It is translated as CASSYSVLTSGAAYEQYF. The chain couples TRBV28 to TRBJ2-7; TRBD2 matches at 10 bases. The CDR3 runs to 18 residues. Germline-derived CDR1 and CDR2 are MDHEN and SYDVKM. V trimming: 6 bases; J trimming: 2 bases; junction bases outside the gene matches: 16.

The chain combines TRBV6-2 or TRBV6-3 with TRBJ2-1; 9 bases match TRBD1. Germline assignment: CDR1 MNHEY and CDR2 SVGEGT. This CDR3 contains 19 residues. The V and J ends lost 5 bases and 3 bases, in that order; junction bases with no gene match: 17. Here the CDR3 reads CASSTRAGQGSVFYNEQFF. The CDR3 DNA follows: TGTGCCAGCAGTACACGAGCGGGACAGGGATCGGTCTTCTACAATGAGCAGTTCTTC.

J is TRBJ2-6 and V is TRBV11-2; no reliable D call. The CDR3 covers 14 residues. The V gene's germline CDR1 is SGHAT and CDR2 FQNNGV. V shed 5 bases and J shed 4 bases, with 9 bases lying between them. CDR3 loop: CASSRLGGANVLTF. The CDR3 nucleotides read TGTGCCAGCAGCCGGCTGGGCGGGGCCAACGTCCTGACTTTC.

The chain recombines TRBV4-1 with TRBJ1-5, with 7 bases that match TRBD1. The ends lost 8 bases at V and 2 bases at J; junction bases unmatched: 12. The CDR3 consists of 16 residues. Germline V gives CDR1 MGHRA, CDR2 YSYEKL. The DNA for the CDR3 is TGCGCCAGCCGGACATACTTAGGGGGCCGCAATCAGCCCCAGCATTTT. Protein: CASRTYLGGRNQPQHF.

For this clone: This sample also contains other DNA sequences that code for the same CDR3. The chain joins TRBV15 to TRBJ2-5; D is uncertain. V lost 0 bases and J lost 2, with 4 bases in between. CDR3 length: 13 amino acids. Per germline, CDR1 LNHNV and CDR2 YYDKDF (reference sequence). The CDR3 sequence is CATSRDLQETQYF. CDR3 DNA: TGTGCCACCAGCAGAGACTTACAAGAGACCCAGTACTTC.

This chain uses TRBV9 with TRBJ2-5, with TRBD2 matching 9 bases. The germline gives CDR1 SGDLS, CDR2 YYNGEE. This CDR3 region has 15 residues. V lost 3 bases, J lost 4 bases, and 7 bases stayed unmatched. The CDR3 spells CASSGLTSGSETQYF. DNA for the CDR3: TGTGCCAGCAGCGGACTGACTAGCGGCTCAGAGACCCAGTACTTC.

The V and J genes are TRBV3-1 (or the pseudogene TRBV3-2) and TRBJ2-5, with 14 bases identical to TRBD2. The trim removed 5 bases at V and 2 bases at J, leaving 10 bases unmatched. Germline lookup yields CDR1 LGHDT and CDR2 YNNKEL (reference sequence). This CDR3 region has 18 residues. The DNA for the CDR3 is TGTGCCAGCAGCTTAGGACTAGCGGGGGGAGGCGTACAAGAGACCCAGTACTTC. Encoded protein: CASSLGLAGGGVQETQYF.

The rearrangement joins TRBV7-6 to TRBJ2-3, with a possible D match to TRBD1 (6 bases). Trimming removed 0 bases at V and 6 bases at J, with 10 bases between. CDR1 and CDR2 (germline): SGHVS, FNYEAQ. The CDR3 loop spans 14 amino acids. The CDR3 DNA is TGTGCCAGCAGCTTAGCCAGGGGCAGCGATACGCAGTATTTT. It translates to CASSLARGSDTQYF.

In this sample, this clone turned up a few times. The chain is built from TRBV7-2 and TRBJ1-2; D is possibly TRBD1 (5 bases). Trimming left V 0 bases short and J 1 base short, with 9 bases between. CDR1 is SGHTA and CDR2 is FQGNSA in the germline V gene. The CDR3 runs to 15 residues. CDR3 protein: CASSLAGQNNYGYTF. The CDR3 DNA is TGTGCCAGCAGCTTAGCGGGGCAAAATAACTATGGCTACACCTTC. Complete variable domain (other parts from reference TRBV7-2 and TRBJ1-2): GAGVSQSPSNKVTEKGKDVELRCDPISGHTALYWYRQSLGQGLEFLIYFQGNSAPDKSGLPSDRFSAERTGGSVSTLTIQRTQQEDSAVYLCASSLAGQNNYGYTFGSGTRLTVV.

The rearrangement uses TRBV6-1 and TRBJ1-2; D is perhaps TRBD1 (6 bases). In germline, CDR1 is MNHNS, CDR2 SASEGT. The CDR3 has 13 residues. The V gene lost 2 bases and the J gene lost 5 bases, with 9 bases spanning the gap. The DNA of the CDR3 is TGTGCCAGCAGTGAAACTCAGGGGTATGGCTACACCTTC. Protein sequence: CASSETQGYGYTF.

CDR3 sequence (DNA): TGCGCCAGCACCTGGACAGGGGGCACCGGGGAGCTGTTTTTT. This codes for CASTWTGGTGELFF. This chain uses TRBV5-1 with TRBJ2-2; 10 bases fit TRBD1. Per germline, CDR1 SGHRS and CDR2 YFSETQ. The CDR3 has 14 amino acids. Unmatched junction bases numbered 3, after V lost 6 bases and J lost 4 bases.